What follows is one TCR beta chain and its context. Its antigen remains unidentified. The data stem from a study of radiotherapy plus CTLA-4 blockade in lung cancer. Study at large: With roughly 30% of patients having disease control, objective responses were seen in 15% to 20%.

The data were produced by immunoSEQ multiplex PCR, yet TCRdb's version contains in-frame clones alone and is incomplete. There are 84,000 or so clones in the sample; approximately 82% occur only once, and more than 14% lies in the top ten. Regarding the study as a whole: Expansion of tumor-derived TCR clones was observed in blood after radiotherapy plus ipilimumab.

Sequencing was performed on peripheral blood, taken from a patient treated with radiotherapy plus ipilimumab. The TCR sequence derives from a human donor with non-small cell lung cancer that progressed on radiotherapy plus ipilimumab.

CDR3 amino acids: CASANDRASYEQYF. CDR3 DNA: TGCGCCAGCGCCAACGACCGGGCCTCCTACGAGCAGTACTTC. The chain is built from TRBV5-1 and TRBJ2-7; D not certain. The CDR3 is made up of 14 amino acids. Germline assignment: CDR1 SGHRS and CDR2 YFSETQ. Trimming cost V 7 bases and J 0 bases, with 14 bases left between them. The full variable domain, in which reference TRBV5-1 and TRBJ2-7 provide the parts outside the CDR3, is KAGVTQTPRYLIKTRGQQVTLSCSPISGHRSVSWYQQTPGQGLQFLFEYFSETQRNKGNFPGRFSGRQFSNSRSEMNVSTLELGDSALYLCASANDRASYEQYFGPGTRLTVT.